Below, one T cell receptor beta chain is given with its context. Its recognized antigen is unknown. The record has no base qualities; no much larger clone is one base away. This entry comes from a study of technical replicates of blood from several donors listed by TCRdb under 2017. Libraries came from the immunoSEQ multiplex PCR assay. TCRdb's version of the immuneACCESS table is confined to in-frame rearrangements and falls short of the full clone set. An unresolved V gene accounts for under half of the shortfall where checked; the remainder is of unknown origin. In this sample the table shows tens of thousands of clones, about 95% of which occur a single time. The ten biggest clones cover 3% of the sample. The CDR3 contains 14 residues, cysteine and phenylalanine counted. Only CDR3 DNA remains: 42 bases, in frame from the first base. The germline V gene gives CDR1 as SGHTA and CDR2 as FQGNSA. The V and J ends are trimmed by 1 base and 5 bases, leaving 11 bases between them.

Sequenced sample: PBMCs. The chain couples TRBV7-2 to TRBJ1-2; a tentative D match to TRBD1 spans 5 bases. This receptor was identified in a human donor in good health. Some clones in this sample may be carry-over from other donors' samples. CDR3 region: CASSLVRGGYGYTF. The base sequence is TGTGCCAGCAGCTTAGTAAGGGGCGGATATGGCTACACCTTC.